The 12 T cell receptor beta chains below all came from one sample that was sequenced in a study of blood T cell repertoires in COVID-19. TCRdb's table, derived via immunoSEQ multiplex PCR, lists solely in-frame clones and lacks some. The profile shows around 290,000 clones, 91% of them singletons. Sequencing input: peripheral blood. All receptors derive from a woman in her twenties or thirties with COVID-19, enrolled during active disease.

The rearrangement uses TRBV7-2 and TRBJ2-1; a weak D match, TRBD1 (5 bases). The germline CDR1 and CDR2 sequences are SGHTA and FQGNSA. V lost 0 bases and J 0 bases, leaving 9 bases between the germline ends. The CDR3 has 16 residues. The CDR3 coding sequence is TGTGCCAGCAGCTTAGCCCCGGACATCTCCTACAATGAGCAGTTCTTC. Protein sequence: CASSLAPDISYNEQFF.

The table lists this clone with a few counts. The chain has TRBV7-2 and TRBJ1-2; 9 bases match TRBD1. Looked up from germline, CDR1 is SGHTA and CDR2 is FQGNSA. The junction had 14 bases not matched to a gene; V was cut back by 6 bases and J by 3 bases. The CDR3 is 17 amino acids. The CDR3 reads CASSPESTGTGYYGYTF. CDR3 nucleotides: TGTGCCAGCAGTCCAGAAAGTACCGGGACAGGGTACTATGGCTACACCTTC.

V is TRBV7-9 and J is TRBJ2-3; 9 positions agree with TRBD1. V trimming: 7 bases; J trimming: 4 bases; junction bases outside the gene matches: 6. The germline gives CDR1 SEHNR, CDR2 FQNEAQ (reference sequence). The CDR3 loop spans 14 amino acids. CDR3 DNA: TGTGCCAGCACCCCGGACAGGGGAGCAGATACGCAGTATTTT. Its translation is CASTPDRGADTQYF.

This clone was counted at least ten times. The chain uses TRBV14 and TRBJ2-7; D is unresolved. The CDR3 loop spans 14 amino acids. Trimming shortened V by 0 bases and J by 2 bases, and 8 bases separated the two germline ends. From germline, CDR1 is SGHDN and CDR2 FVKESK. The CDR3 DNA sequence: TGTGCCAGCAGCCAAGAGTATCCCCCCTACGAGCAGTACTTC. This gives the protein CASSQEYPPYEQYF.

Here the CDR3 DNA reads TGTGCCAGCAGTTTAAAAGAGGGACAGGGATTTTGGGAGACCCAGTACTTC. Its translation is CASSLKEGQGFWETQYF. The chain recombines TRBV28 with TRBJ2-5; 9 bases match TRBD1. J was trimmed by 5 bases and V by 2 bases; bases with no gene match: 12. This CDR3 contains 17 residues. Germline assignment: CDR1 MDHEN and CDR2 SYDVKM.

This chain connects TRBV29-1 to TRBJ1-2, with TRBD1 matching over 7 bases. V trimming: 3 bases; J trimming: 3 bases; junction bases outside the gene matches: 4. This CDR3 region has 13 residues. Germline CDR1 and CDR2: SQVTM and ANQGSEA. The DNA for the CDR3 is TGCAGCGTTGACATACAGGGGTACTATGGCTACACCTTC. Amino acids: CSVDIQGYYGYTF.

This chain uses TRBV5-5 with TRBJ1-1, with D unclear. V was shortened by 0 bases and J by 5 bases, with 8 bases between the two germline ends. The CDR3 runs to 13 residues. Germline loops: CDR1 SGHKS, CDR2 YYEKEE (reference sequence). CDR3 in amino acids: CASSLGAWTEAFF. CDR3 in DNA: TGTGCCAGCAGCTTGGGGGCTTGGACTGAAGCTTTCTTT.

The V call is TRBV7-2, the J call TRBJ2-1; 11 bases map to TRBD2. The V gene end was trimmed by 4 bases and the J gene end by 9 bases; junction bases not matched to a gene: 2. Germline values: CDR1 SGHTA, CDR2 FQGNSA. There are 13 residues in the CDR3. The CDR3 DNA reads TGTGCCAGCAGCTATACTAGCGGGAGTGAGCAGTTCTTC. It codes for CASSYTSGSEQFF.

V usage is TRBV24-1 and J usage is TRBJ2-6, with D uncertain. The CDR3 runs 12 residues. Germline V gene sequence: CDR1 KGHDR, CDR2 SFDVKD. V was cut by 10 bases and J by 2 bases, with 5 bases left in between. CDR3 sequence (DNA): TGTGCCACGGCGGCTGGGGCCAACGTCCTGACTTTC. Protein sequence: CATAAGANVLTF.

The rearrangement links TRBV6-1 to TRBJ1-4; D is unclear. The CDR3 totals 17 residues. From germline, CDR1 is MNHNS and CDR2 SASEGT. Between the trimmed V and J ends, which lost 0 bases and 8 bases, there was a span of 19 bases. The CDR3 sequence is CASSEAGGRQEWEKLFF. The CDR3, as DNA: TGTGCCAGCAGTGAAGCAGGAGGGCGGCAAGAATGGGAAAAACTGTTTTTT.

The V and J genes are TRBV7-9 and TRBJ2-7, with 8 positions matching TRBD1. The CDR3 is made up of 17 amino acids. Germline V CDR1 and CDR2: SEHNR, FQNEAQ (reference sequence). Germline trimming cut 1 base from V and 6 bases from J; bases unmatched to any gene: 14. In nucleotides, the CDR3 is TGTGCCAGCAGCTTAGTTGGAGTCGGACAGGGAACGATCGAGCAGTACTTC. Translated, it gives CASSLVGVGQGTIEQYF.

The chain links TRBV7-3 to TRBJ1-1; D ambiguous. The CDR3 totals 14 residues. The V gene's germline CDR1 is SGHTA and CDR2 FQGTGA. The ends were cut back, 2 bases at V and 1 base at J, with 8 bases in the middle. CDR3 in DNA: TGTGCCAGCAGCTTAGGCCCGGGGAACACTGAAGCTTTCTTT. Residues: CASSLGPGNTEAFF.